The clone carrying this T cell receptor beta chain was counted once. Its antigen is still unknown. From alopecia areata patients, lesional scalp punch biopsies and peripheral blood were collected. TCR sequencing used cDNA made by reverse transcription of extracted RNA. Measured with immunoSEQ multiplex PCR; TCRdb has only the in-frame clones, and not every one. The sample includes about 9,700 clones, 67% of them seen just once. CDR1 and CDR2 from the germline V gene are SNHLY and FYNNEI. The CDR3 length is 13 residues. V lost 5 bases, J lost 2 bases, and 7 bases lay in between. The data were taken from a study of CD8+ T cells in alopecia areata. Study observations and caveats: Scalp sample data also include resident alphabeta T cells from normal skin.

The receptor comes from a human donor with alopecia areata. Sequencing was performed on skin. The chain couples TRBV2 to TRBJ2-1; D is uncertain. The CDR3 region is CASSPSTYNEQFF. The CDR3 region has the DNA TGTGCCAGCAGTCCAAGTACCTACAATGAGCAGTTCTTC.